This is a list of T cell receptor beta chains from one sample in a study of vaccination and CD4 T cells after COVID-19. TCRdb ran MiXCR on the PCR reads and lists one entry per CDR3 protein. The table includes fewer than 15,000 distinct CDR3 sequences, over 50% detected once. No antigen has been identified for these receptors. Sequenced input: CD4+ T cells from blood, cultured in vitro. The receptor set was obtained from a human donor who had recovered from COVID-19. Both conserved end residues are part of each CDR3. Each record gives: D gene, V gene, clone size, J gene, CDR3 DNA, CDR3 protein. D genes are given only for firm matches. Clone size, where shown, is once, few, many, or a class for clones that have expanded.

>NA|TRBV27|few|TRBJ1-3
TGTGCCAGCAGTTTATCGGGGGGCGGGTACTCTGGAAACACCATATATTTT
CASSLSGGGYSGNTIYF
>NA|TRBV2|NA|TRBJ2-5
TGTGCCAGCAGTGAGGTCCGCCAAGAGACCCAGTACTTC
CASSEVRQETQYF
>NA|TRBV7-6|NA|TRBJ2-5
TGTGCCAGCAGCTTAGGTTCGGGCAGACAAGAGACCCAGTACTTC
CASSLGSGRQETQYF
>NA|TRBV5-1|NA|TRBJ2-5
TGCGCCAGCAGCTTGGTTCGGGAGACCCAGTACTTC
CASSLVRETQYF
>TRBD2|TRBV20-1|NA|TRBJ2-1
TGCAGTGCTACCCGGGCTAGCGGGAGGGCCGGGGTGCAGTTCTTC
CSATRASGRAGVQFF
>NA|TRBV11-2|NA|TRBJ2-7
TGTGCCAGCAGCTCTATTTTAGCGGTATACGAGCAGTACTTC
CASSSILAVYEQYF
>TRBD2|TRBV20-1|NA|TRBJ2-1
TGCAGTGCTGGGCCTTGGACTAGCGGGACGAATGAGCAGTTCTTC
CSAGPWTSGTNEQFF
>TRBD1|TRBV20-1|NA|TRBJ2-5
TGCAGTGCTTCCGGGACAGGCCAAGAGACCCAGTACTTC
CSASGTGQETQYF
>TRBD2|TRBV6-1|few|TRBJ2-7
TGTGCCGCCACGCCCGCTAGCGGGCGTTACGAGCAGTACTTC
CAATPASGRYEQYF
>NA|TRBV6-1|NA|TRBJ2-2
TGTGGAACAGGAACGGCGAACACCGGGGAGCTGTTTTTT
CGTGTANTGELFF
>NA|TRBV12-3/TRBV12-4|NA|TRBJ2-3
TGTGCCAGCAGTTTAGGCCGGGCTCTTGGTACGCAGTATTTT
CASSLGRALGTQYF
>NA|TRBV28|NA|TRBJ1-4
TGTGCCTCGGAGGATAGGACGTCTAATGAAAAACTGTTTTTT
CASEDRTSNEKLFF
>NA|TRBV5-3|NA|TRBJ1-5
TGTGCCAGAAGCCCATTCCGGGTCAAAAATCAGCCCCAGCATTTT
CARSPFRVKNQPQHF
>TRBD2|TRBV20-1|NA|TRBJ2-5
TGCAGTGCTAGAGACCTGAAAAGTATCCGACTAGCGGGAGGGAAATTACAAGAGACCCAGTACTTC
CSARDLKSIRLAGGKLQETQYF
>NA|TRBV7-2|few|TRBJ2-1
TGTGCCAGCAGCCAACACTGGGCGTTTAATGAGCAGTTCTTC
CASSQHWAFNEQFF
>TRBD2|TRBV10-3|NA|TRBJ2-2
TGTGCCATTGGGACTAAACTTACGAACACCGGGGAGCTGTTTTTT
CAIGTKLTNTGELFF
>TRBD2|TRBV2|few|TRBJ2-2
TGTGCCAGCAGTGAACTAGCGGGGGACACCGGGGAGCTGTTTTTT
CASSELAGDTGELFF
>NA|TRBV24-1|once|TRBJ1-2
TGTGCCACCAGTGGGAGGACAGTGGAGTGTGGCTACACCTTC
CATSGRTVECGYTF
>NA|TRBV15|NA|TRBJ1-1
TGTGCCACCAGCAGCTGGACACAGAACACTGAAGCTTTCTTT
CATSSWTQNTEAFF
>TRBD2|TRBV30|NA|TRBJ2-1
TGTGCCTGGGGAATTATGGGGGGGTTGCAGTTCTTC
CAWGIMGGLQFF
>NA|TRBV20-1|NA|TRBJ1-4
TGCAGTGCTAGCTCGGGCAGAAATGAAAAACTGTTTTTT
CSASSGRNEKLFF
>NA|TRBV2|few|TRBJ1-1
TGTGCCAGCAGTGAAATGTCGGGGGTAGCTTTCTTT
CASSEMSGVAFF
>NA|TRBV20-1|few|TRBJ2-3
TGCAGTGCTAGCGCATTCTTTAGCACAGATACGCAGTATTTT
CSASAFFSTDTQYF
>NA|TRBV30|NA|TRBJ1-1
TGTGCCTGGAGTCCCGACCCTAATAAAGCTTTCTTT
CAWSPDPNKAFF
>NA|TRBV6-2/TRBV6-3|few|TRBJ2-6
TGTGCCAGCAGTTACTCGGGGTCTGGGGCCAACGTCCTGACTTTC
CASSYSGSGANVLTF
>NA|TRBV19|few|TRBJ1-5
TGTGCCAGTACGGGGCAGGGAGGGTATAGCAATCAGCCCCAGCATTTT
CASTGQGGYSNQPQHF
>TRBD1|TRBV7-9|NA|TRBJ1-1
TGTGCCAGCAGCCCCCGGACAGGGAGGAGTACTGAAGCTTTCTTT
CASSPRTGRSTEAFF
>NA|TRBV4-1|NA|TRBJ2-7
TGCGCCAGCAGCCAATGGGGGTCCAGGGAATCCTACGAGCAGTACTTC
CASSQWGSRESYEQYF
>NA|TRBV15|NA|TRBJ2-3
TGTGCCACCAGCCCACTACCCCCAAGCGGGACAGATACGCAGTATTTT
CATSPLPPSGTDTQYF
>NA|TRBV6-1|few|TRBJ1-5
TGTGCCAGCAGTGAAGCGGACCTTCCGCCCAATCAGCCCCAGCATTTT
CASSEADLPPNQPQHF
>NA|TRBV2|NA|TRBJ2-4
TGTGCCAGCAGTAGCGAGACCAAAAACATTCAGTACTTC
CASSSETKNIQYF
>NA|TRBV2|NA|TRBJ2-5
TGTGCCAGCAATCTCGGGGGTATCCAAGAGACCCAGTACTTC
CASNLGGIQETQYF
>NA|TRBV11-2|NA|TRBJ1-2
TGTGCCAGCAGCCCTAACCTTAGGACAAGCCCTCGAGCTAACTATGGCTACACCTTC
CASSPNLRTSPRANYGYTF
>TRBD1|TRBV18|NA|TRBJ1-5
TGTGCCAGCTCACCCCGACAGGGCGATCAGCCCCAGCATTTT
CASSPRQGDQPQHF
>TRBD1|TRBV20-1|NA|TRBJ2-3
TGCAGTGCTGTAACTTTTAAGACAGGGGGCGGGACAGATACGCAGTATTTT
CSAVTFKTGGGTDTQYF
>NA|TRBV11-3|NA|TRBJ2-1
TGTGCCAGCAGCCTAGGGCTTTATGGGCGATCGTCCTACAATGAGCAGTTCTTC
CASSLGLYGRSSYNEQFF
>NA|TRBV29-1|NA|TRBJ1-2
TGCAGCGTTGGATTGGGACCCCACTATGGCTACACCTTC
CSVGLGPHYGYTF
>NA|TRBV6-1|few|TRBJ1-2
TGTGCCAGCAGTCGTGAGGGGCTGACTAACTATGGCTACACCTTC
CASSREGLTNYGYTF
>TRBD2|TRBV6-5|few|TRBJ2-3
TGTGCCAGCAGTTACGGGGCGGGAGACCACACAGATACGCAGTATTTT
CASSYGAGDHTDTQYF
>NA|TRBV5-4|NA|TRBJ1-2
TGTGCCAGCAGCAGCCCGCGGACACCAAACTATGGCTACACCTTC
CASSSPRTPNYGYTF
>TRBD1|TRBV27|NA|TRBJ2-7
TGTGCCAGCAGTTCAAACATACTCCTACCCGGGACAGGCGGTTCCGAGCAGTACTTC
CASSSNILLPGTGGSEQYF
>NA|TRBV6-1|NA|TRBJ2-1
TGTGCCAGCAACCAAAGTTGGGGGAGAGGGAATGAGCAGTTCTTC
CASNQSWGRGNEQFF
>TRBD1|TRBV7-2|NA|TRBJ2-5
TGTGCCAGCAGCGTAATGGGGACAGGGATCCCCCAGTACTTC
CASSVMGTGIPQYF
>NA|TRBV15|few|TRBJ2-5
TGTGCCACCAGCAGAGTCCTAGCAGGGACCCAGTACTTC
CATSRVLAGTQYF
>NA|TRBV5-1|NA|TRBJ2-5
TGCGCCAGCACCCGAGGTGGGAGTCTCCAAGAGACCCAGTACTTC
CASTRGGSLQETQYF
>NA|TRBV19|NA|TRBJ2-6
TGTGCCAGTAATCCCTCTGGGGCCAACGTCCTGACTTTC
CASNPSGANVLTF
>TRBD2|TRBV12-3/TRBV12-4|few|TRBJ2-7
TGTGCCAGCAGTTTAATAGCGGGAGGGAGTGGGCAGTACTTC
CASSLIAGGSGQYF
>NA|TRBV7-9|NA|TRBJ2-3
TGTGCCAGCAGCTTAGAGTCCACTAGTCGGGAGTATTTT
CASSLESTSREYF